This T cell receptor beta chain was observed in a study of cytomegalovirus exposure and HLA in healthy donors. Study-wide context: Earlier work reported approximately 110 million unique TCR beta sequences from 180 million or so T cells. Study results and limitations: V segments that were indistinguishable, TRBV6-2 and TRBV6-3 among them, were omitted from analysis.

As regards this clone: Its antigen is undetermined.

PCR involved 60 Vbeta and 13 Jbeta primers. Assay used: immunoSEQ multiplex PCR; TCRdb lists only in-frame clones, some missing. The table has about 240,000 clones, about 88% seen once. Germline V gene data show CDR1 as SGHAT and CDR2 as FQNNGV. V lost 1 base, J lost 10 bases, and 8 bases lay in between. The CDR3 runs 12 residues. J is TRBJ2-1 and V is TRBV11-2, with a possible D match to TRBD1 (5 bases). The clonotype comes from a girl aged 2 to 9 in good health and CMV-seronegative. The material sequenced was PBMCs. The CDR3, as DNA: TGTGCCAGCAGCTTAGGACAGTTCGAGCAGTTCTTC. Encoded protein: CASSLGQFEQFF.